This TCR beta chain was obtained from a study of T cell repertoires in cytomegalovirus infection. Study-level results: Across the ex vivo response, the dominant clonotypes were HLA-C-restricted CMV-specific TCR beta clonotypes.

Deletions cut 0 bases from V and 3 bases from J, with 9 bases between. The length of the CDR3 is 15 residues. Of note for this clonotype: Its specificity is unknown.

Using its own MiXCR run on the reads, TCRdb lists one record per CDR3 protein. The sample has 450,000 to 550,000 distinct CDR3 sequences, more than 40% seen once. The receptor was isolated from a human donor in good health (CMV status not recorded). Some clones in this sample may be carry-over from other donors' samples. V usage is TRBV6-7 and J usage is TRBJ1-5, with TRBD1 as a possible D gene (5 bases). TRBV6-7 is an open reading frame whose function is uncertain. The starting material was cultured PBMCs, obtained from culture after CMV antigen stimulation. The CDR3 here is CASSYSGLTNQPQHF. CDR3 DNA sequence: TGTGCCAGCAGTTACTCGGGGCTAACCAATCAGCCCCAGCATTTT.